Each of the 27 T cell receptor beta chains below was sequenced from the same sample in a study of blood T cell repertoires in COVID-19. Produced via immunoSEQ multiplex PCR; TCRdb's table is partial and in-frame only. The sample has around 30,000 clones; under 95% are singletons. The sample taken for sequencing was peripheral blood. Receptor source: a man between 65 and 85 years old with active or convalescent COVID-19.

This clone was counted once. The chain uses TRBV19 and TRBJ1-5; the match to TRBD1 covers 11 bases. With V trimmed by 7 bases and J by 7 bases, 9 bases remained unmatched. The germline V gene encodes CDR1 LNHDA and CDR2 SQIVND (reference sequence). This CDR3 has 15 amino acids. As DNA, the CDR3 is TGTGCCAGTATGCCTCGGACAGGGGGCGAACAGCCCCAGCATTTT. Translation: CASMPRTGGEQPQHF.

This clone was detected only once. This sequence joins TRBV10-3 and TRBJ1-6, with a weak D call TRBD1 (6 bases). V dropped 6 bases and J dropped 9 bases, with 15 bases sitting between them. This CDR3 contains 14 residues. Per germline, CDR1 ENHRY and CDR2 SYGVKD. The CDR3 sequence: CAISRGSEGSPLHF. CDR3 sequence (DNA): TGTGCCATCAGCAGGGGTTCTGAGGGTTCACCCCTCCACTTT.

This chain joins TRBV29-1 and TRBJ2-3, with a tentative D call TRBD2 (7 bases). CDR3 length equals 13 residues. Germline V lookup: CDR1 SQVTM, CDR2 ANQGSEA. V was trimmed by 7 bases and J by 4 bases, leaving 15 bases between them. As DNA, the CDR3 is TGCAGCGCCGGGGGGCGGGAGTCAGATACGCAGTATTTT. It is translated as CSAGGRESDTQYF.

This clone was recorded once. The V call is TRBV7-2, the J call TRBJ2-1, with 10 bases identical to TRBD2. With 7 bases clipped from V and 4 bases from J, the junction kept 16 bases outside the gene matches. The CDR3 sequence is 18 residues long. Looked up from germline, CDR1 is SGHTA and CDR2 is FQGNSA. The CDR3 region is CASTHRGSGRAMYNEQFF. In DNA, the CDR3 is TGTGCCAGCACACACCGCGGAAGCGGGAGGGCCATGTACAATGAGCAGTTCTTC.

The V and J genes are TRBV27 and TRBJ2-1; TRBD2 aligns across 7 bases. The CDR3 has 16 amino acids. Germline CDR1 and CDR2: MNHEY and SMNVEV (reference sequence). Trimming cost V 6 bases and J 5 bases; bases outside gene matches: 13. CDR3 sequence (DNA): TGTGCCAGCAGAAAGGAGGTTGGCGGGGGACACAATGAGCAGTTCTTC. Protein: CASRKEVGGGHNEQFF.

The rearrangement joins TRBV5-1 to TRBJ2-1; 9 bases are a match to TRBD2. This CDR3 region has 15 residues. CDR1 is SGHRS, CDR2 YFSETQ, per germline. Trimming removed 4 bases from V and 8 bases from J; junction bases left unmatched: 10. The CDR3 protein is CASSRGREGSHEQFF. As DNA, the CDR3 is TGCGCCAGCAGCAGAGGGCGGGAGGGTTCTCATGAGCAGTTCTTC.

The chain has TRBV11-2 and TRBJ2-7, with TRBD2 identical over 9 bases. The ends lost 5 bases at V and 4 bases at J; junction bases unmatched: 6. There are 14 residues in the CDR3. Germline CDR1 and CDR2: SGHAT and FQNNGV. CDR3 sequence: CASSLGTSTYEQYF. CDR3 coding DNA: TGTGCCAGCAGCCTGGGGACTAGCACTTACGAGCAGTACTTC.

The chain recombines TRBV4-1 with TRBJ2-5; D is possibly TRBD1 (5 bases). The V gene's germline CDR1 is MGHRA and CDR2 YSYEKL. The CDR3 contains 15 residues. The V end lost 1 base, the J end lost 2 bases, and 11 bases lay between the germline ends. This CDR3 is CASSQVLGRQETQYF. For the CDR3, the DNA is TGCGCCAGCAGCCAAGTGTTGGGGCGGCAAGAGACCCAGTACTTC.

This sequence joins TRBV6-5 and TRBJ1-5; no definite D call. V lost 2 bases and J 4 bases, leaving 12 bases between the germline ends. Germline CDR1 and CDR2: MNHEY and SVGAGI. The CDR3 has 15 residues. The CDR3 here is CASSYQQPRNQPQHF. The CDR3 coding sequence is TGTGCCAGCAGTTACCAACAGCCACGAAATCAGCCCCAGCATTTT.

The V and J genes are TRBV11-2 and TRBJ1-3, with D hard to call. In germline, CDR1 is SGHAT, CDR2 FQNNGV. The V gene lost 3 bases and the J gene lost 3 bases, with 3 bases spanning the gap. There are 12 residues in the CDR3. The CDR3 DNA sequence: TGTGCCAGCAGCTTTATTGGAAACACCATATATTTT. Amino acids: CASSFIGNTIYF.

This sequence joins TRBV6-5 and TRBJ1-4, with TRBD1 matching over 8 bases. J gave up 3 bases and V 6 bases, and 3 bases lay outside the gene matches. Germline values: CDR1 MNHEY, CDR2 SVGAGI. The CDR3 sequence is 14 residues long. In DNA, the CDR3 is TGTGCCAGCAGACAGGGGGGTCCTAATGAAAAACTGTTTTTT. Protein product: CASRQGGPNEKLFF.

J is TRBJ1-1 and V is TRBV5-6; D not resolved. The germline V gene has CDR1 SGHDT and CDR2 YYEEEE. This CDR3 is 14 amino acids long. With 2 bases removed from V and 1 base from J, the gap between germline ends came to 9 bases. CDR3 DNA: TGTGCCAGCAGCTTCCCGGGGTCGAACACTGAAGCTTTCTTT. Its protein is CASSFPGSNTEAFF.

A single count supports this clone. V gene TRBV6-2 or TRBV6-3 combines with J gene TRBJ2-7, with D hard to call. The CDR3 consists of 12 residues. Germline CDR1 MNHEY, CDR2 SVGEGT. V was pared by 6 bases and J by 2 bases, with 8 bases between. The CDR3 here is CASSAEPYEQYV. The CDR3 region has the DNA TGTGCCAGCAGCGCGGAACCCTACGAGCAGTACGTC.

This chain's CDR3 is CASSLLSGQGISPLHF. CDR3 DNA sequence: TGTGCCAGCAGCTTGTTAAGCGGACAGGGAATTTCACCCCTCCACTTT. V and J are TRBV7-6 and TRBJ1-6, with 8 bases matching TRBD1. Germline V gene sequence: CDR1 SGHVS, CDR2 FNYEAQ. The CDR3 loop spans 16 amino acids. V trimming: 3 bases; J trimming: 9 bases; junction bases outside the gene matches: 10. The whole variable domain, filled in from reference TRBV7-6 and TRBJ1-6, reads GAGVSQSPRYKVTKRGQDVALRCDPISGHVSLYWYRQALGQGPEFLTYFNYEAQQDKSGLPNDRFSAERPEGSISTLTIQRTEQRDSAMYRCASSLLSGQGISPLHFGNGTRLTVT.

The V and J genes are TRBV6-2 or TRBV6-3 and TRBJ1-6; possible D gene TRBD1, 6 bases. Between the trimmed V and J ends, which lost 3 bases and 6 bases, there was a span of 9 bases. CDR3 length: 14 residues. Per the germline V gene, CDR1 is MNHEY and CDR2 is SVGEGT. The CDR3 sequence: CASSYQGFNSPLHF. DNA of the CDR3: TGTGCCAGCAGTTATCAGGGGTTTAATTCACCCCTCCACTTT.

J is TRBJ2-1 and V is TRBV11-3; D gene uncertain. V was shortened by 5 bases and J by 5 bases, with 7 bases between the two germline ends. There are 12 residues in the CDR3. Looked up from germline, CDR1 is SGHNT and CDR2 is YENEEA. This CDR3 reads CASSASHNEQFF. The CDR3 DNA sequence: TGTGCCAGCAGCGCGTCTCACAATGAGCAGTTCTTC.

The table lists this clone with a count of one. The chain recombines TRBV6-6 with TRBJ1-5, with D tentatively TRBD1 (5 bases). Germline CDR1 reads MNHNY; CDR2 reads SVGAGI (reference sequence). Deletions cut 6 bases from V and 5 bases from J, with 11 bases between. The CDR3 is 13 residues long. The CDR3 DNA sequence: TGTGCCAGCAGCCAAAGCAGGGATCAGCCCCAGCATTTT. Its translation is CASSQSRDQPQHF.

This chain connects TRBV5-4 to TRBJ2-2; no clear D gene. The CDR3 is made up of 12 amino acids. Germline V gene data show CDR1 as SGHNT and CDR2 as YYREEE (reference sequence). V was cut by 9 bases and J by 4 bases, with 10 bases left in between. As DNA, the CDR3 is TGTGCCACGTCGGGTTTCACCGGGGAGCTGTTTTTT. Encoded protein: CATSGFTGELFF.

The chain recombines TRBV5-1 with TRBJ1-5; 7 bases align to TRBD1. V was clipped by 0 bases and J by 0 bases; unmatched bases: 6. The CDR3 is 17 residues long. CDR1 is SGHRS, CDR2 YFSETQ, per germline. The CDR3 region is CASSLGPEGASNQPQHF. CDR3 in DNA: TGCGCCAGCAGCTTGGGCCCGGAGGGGGCTAGCAATCAGCCCCAGCATTTT.

This chain links TRBV23-1 with TRBJ1-5, with 7 bases that match TRBD1. Being an ORF, TRBV23-1 has a function that is uncertain. J was trimmed by 4 bases and V by 10 bases; bases with no gene match: 7. CDR3 length: 13 residues. CDR3 region: CANDRDGNQPQHF. Written as DNA, the CDR3 is TGCGCCAACGACAGGGACGGGAATCAGCCCCAGCATTTT.

V gene TRBV6-5 combines with J gene TRBJ1-5; D is perhaps TRBD1 (5 bases). Trimming left V 7 bases short and J 8 bases short, with 21 bases between. CDR1 is MNHEY, CDR2 SVGAGI, per germline. There are 15 residues in the CDR3. The CDR3 nucleotides read TGTGCCAGCACTGGGGCAGGAGGGGCCTACGAGCCCCAGCATTTT. Translation: CASTGAGGAYEPQHF.

This clone was observed a single time. The chain is built from TRBV6-5 and TRBJ2-7; 7 bases fit TRBD2. The CDR3 is 15 residues long. Looked up from germline, CDR1 is MNHEY and CDR2 is SVGAGI. Losses at the gene ends were 5 bases for V and 0 bases for J; bases not matched to a gene: 7. The CDR3 is CASSRSGIGSYEQYV. The CDR3, as DNA: TGTGCCAGCAGTCGAAGCGGGATAGGCTCCTACGAGCAGTACGTC.

The chain recombines TRBV6-6 with TRBJ2-3, with 7 bases that match TRBD2. The CDR3 covers 15 residues. CDR1 and CDR2 (germline): MNHNY, SVGAGI (reference sequence). J lost 4 bases, V lost 2 bases, and 6 bases had no gene match. CDR3 sequence (DNA): TGTGCCAGCAGTTACGGGGAGGGCCGTTCAGATACGCAGTATTTT. It codes for CASSYGEGRSDTQYF.

The chain uses TRBV27 and TRBJ2-2; no definite D call. This CDR3 contains 13 residues. Germline V CDR1 and CDR2: MNHEY, SMNVEV (reference sequence). V lost 5 bases and J 6 bases, leaving 10 bases between the germline ends. The CDR3 is CASSPTQAGELFF. The CDR3 DNA follows: TGTGCCAGCAGTCCGACCCAGGCCGGGGAGCTGTTTTTT.

The chain couples TRBV5-4 to TRBJ2-5, with D possibly being TRBD2 (6 bases). This CDR3 has 14 amino acids. V lost 4 bases, J lost 4 bases, and 14 bases lay in between. Germline V CDR1 and CDR2: SGHNT, YYREEE (reference sequence). In DNA form, the CDR3 reads TGTGCCAGCAGCGGGACTCCGAAGGGAGAGACCCAGTACTTC. Translation: CASSGTPKGETQYF.

The chain recombines TRBV7-2 with TRBJ2-5, with 10 bases fitting TRBD2. The CDR3 has 16 amino acids. From germline, CDR1 is SGHTA and CDR2 FQGNSA. Trimming removed 5 bases from V and 5 bases from J; junction bases left unmatched: 11. The CDR3 here is CASSPGVAGGLETQYF. The CDR3 DNA reads TGTGCCAGCAGCCCCGGGGTAGCGGGGGGTCTGGAGACCCAGTACTTC.

The chain couples TRBV3-1 (or the pseudogene TRBV3-2) to TRBJ2-7; D may be TRBD1 (5 bases). V lost 10 bases to trimming and J lost 3 bases, with 13 bases between them. CDR3 length equals 12 residues. The germline V gene encodes CDR1 LGHDT and CDR2 YNNKEL (reference sequence). In DNA, the CDR3 is TGTGCCACCCCCCTGGGGCGCTACGAGCAGTACTTC. This encodes CATPLGRYEQYF.